The 5 T cell receptor beta chains listed next were all sequenced from one sample in a study of T cells in Graves' hyperthyroidism and ophthalmopathy. Amplified regions were TCR beta CDR3 sequences from RNA transcripts. Initially, a first-round RT-PCR of the TCR CDR3 employed the HTBI primer set. TCRdb passed the multiplex PCR reads through MiXCR, listing each CDR3 protein once. This sample yields hundreds of thousands of distinct CDR3 sequences, of which 11% to 15% are seen a single time; roughly 6.2% belongs to the top ten. The sequencing input was blood. Every receptor here comes from a woman aged 25 to 45 with Graves' hyperthyroidism that later progressed to Graves' ophthalmopathy.

The rearrangement joins TRBV11-2 to TRBJ2-3; D gene ambiguous. The CDR3 extends over 16 amino acids. V was pared by 5 bases and J by 0 bases, with 15 bases between. Per the germline V gene, CDR1 is SGHAT and CDR2 is FQNNGV. The CDR3 sequence is CASSGLGDFSTDTQYF. In nucleotides, the CDR3 is TGTGCCAGCAGCGGGCTGGGTGATTTTAGCACAGATACGCAGTATTTT.

This chain connects TRBV20-1 to TRBJ2-1; TRBD2 might be the D (6 bases). The CDR3 has 13 amino acids. Germline-derived CDR1 and CDR2 are DFQATT and SNEGSKA (reference sequence). Deletions cut 2 bases from V and 6 bases from J, with 11 bases between. The CDR3 is CSARLALANEQFF. The CDR3, as DNA: TGCAGTGCTAGACTAGCGTTGGCCAATGAGCAGTTCTTC.

This clonotype was counted at least ten times. The J gene is TRBJ2-7, the V gene TRBV20-1; tentative D call: TRBD2 (5 bases). Deletions cut 7 bases from V and 4 bases from J, with 14 bases between. The CDR3 runs to 12 residues. The V gene's germline CDR1 is DFQATT and CDR2 SNEGSKA (reference sequence). CDR3 region: CSVSVRVYEQYF. The CDR3 DNA sequence: TGCAGTGTTAGCGTGAGGGTTTACGAGCAGTACTTC.

In its sample, this clonotype was seen a few times. V and J are TRBV7-3 and TRBJ1-2, with 10 bases matching TRBD1. The CDR3 extends over 18 amino acids. After removal of 4 bases from V and 6 bases from J, the junction contained 17 bases not matched to a gene. CDR1 is SGHTA, CDR2 FQGTGA, per germline. CDR3 sequence reads: CASSSGPLDRGRGDGYTF. DNA for the CDR3: TGTGCCAGCAGCTCCGGACCTCTTGACAGGGGGCGAGGGGATGGCTACACCTTC.

V and J are TRBV4-2 and TRBJ1-1; D is undetermined. The CDR3 loop spans 12 amino acids. Germline assignment: CDR1 LGHNA and CDR2 YNFKEQ. V lost 7 bases and J 4 bases, leaving 10 bases between the germline ends. The CDR3 DNA is TGTGCCAGCACTCCGGGAAGCACTGAAGCTTTCTTT. Protein: CASTPGSTEAFF.